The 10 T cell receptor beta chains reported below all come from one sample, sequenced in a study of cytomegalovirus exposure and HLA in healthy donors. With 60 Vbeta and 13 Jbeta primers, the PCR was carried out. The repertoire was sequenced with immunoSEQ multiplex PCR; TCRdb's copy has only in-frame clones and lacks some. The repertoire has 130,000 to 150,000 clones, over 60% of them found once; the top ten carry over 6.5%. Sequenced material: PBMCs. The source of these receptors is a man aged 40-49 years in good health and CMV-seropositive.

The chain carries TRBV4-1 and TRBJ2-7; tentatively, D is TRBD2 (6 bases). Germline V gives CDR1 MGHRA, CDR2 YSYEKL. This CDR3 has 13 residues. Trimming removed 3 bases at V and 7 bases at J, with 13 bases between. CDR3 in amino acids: CASSHLLRGEQYF. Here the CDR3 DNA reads TGCGCCAGCAGCCACCTCTTACGGGGGGAGCAGTACTTC.

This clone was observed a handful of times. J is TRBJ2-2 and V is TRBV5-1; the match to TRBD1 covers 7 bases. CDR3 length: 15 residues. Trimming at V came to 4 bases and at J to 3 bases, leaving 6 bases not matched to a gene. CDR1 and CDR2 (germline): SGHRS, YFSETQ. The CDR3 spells CASSLRTGDTGELFF. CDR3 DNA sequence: TGCGCCAGCAGCCTACGAACAGGGGACACCGGGGAGCTGTTTTTT.

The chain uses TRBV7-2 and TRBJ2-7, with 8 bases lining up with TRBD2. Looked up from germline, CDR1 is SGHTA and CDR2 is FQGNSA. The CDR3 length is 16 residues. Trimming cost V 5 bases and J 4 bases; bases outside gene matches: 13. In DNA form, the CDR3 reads TGTGCCAGCAGCCGCGAAGGTTATAGCGGGGAATACGAGCAGTACTTC. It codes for CASSREGYSGEYEQYF.

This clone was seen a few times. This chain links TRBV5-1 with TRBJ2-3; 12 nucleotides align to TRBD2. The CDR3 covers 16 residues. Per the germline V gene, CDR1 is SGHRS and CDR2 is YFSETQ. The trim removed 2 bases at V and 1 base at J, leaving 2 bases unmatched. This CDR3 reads CASSFPSGGGTDTQYF. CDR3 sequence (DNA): TGCGCCAGCAGCTTCCCTAGCGGGGGGGGCACAGATACGCAGTATTTT.

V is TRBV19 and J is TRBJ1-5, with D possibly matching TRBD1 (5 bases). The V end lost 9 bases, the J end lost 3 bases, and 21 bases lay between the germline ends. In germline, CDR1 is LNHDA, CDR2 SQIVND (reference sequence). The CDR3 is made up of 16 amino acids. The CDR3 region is CASFPGHTGPNQPQHF. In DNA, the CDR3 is TGTGCCAGCTTCCCCGGTCATACAGGTCCCAATCAGCCCCAGCATTTT.

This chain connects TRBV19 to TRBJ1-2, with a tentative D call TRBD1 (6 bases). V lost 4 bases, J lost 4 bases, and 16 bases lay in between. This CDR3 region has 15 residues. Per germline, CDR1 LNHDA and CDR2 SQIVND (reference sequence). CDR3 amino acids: CASSTARGGGYGYTF. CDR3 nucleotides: TGTGCCAGTAGTACGGCAAGAGGGGGTGGCTATGGCTACACCTTC.

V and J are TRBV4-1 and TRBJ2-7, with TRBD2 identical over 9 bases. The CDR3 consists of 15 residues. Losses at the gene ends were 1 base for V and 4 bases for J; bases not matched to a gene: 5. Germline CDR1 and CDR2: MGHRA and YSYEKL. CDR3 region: CASSQVPSGRYEQYF. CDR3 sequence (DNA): TGCGCCAGCAGCCAAGTTCCGAGCGGGAGGTACGAGCAGTACTTC.

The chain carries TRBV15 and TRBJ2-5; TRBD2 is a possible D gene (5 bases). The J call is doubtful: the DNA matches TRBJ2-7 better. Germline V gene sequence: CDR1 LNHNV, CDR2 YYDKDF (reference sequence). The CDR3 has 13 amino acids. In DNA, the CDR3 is TGTGCCACCAGCAAGGACTCCACCTACGAGCAGTACTTC. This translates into CATSKDSTYEQYF.

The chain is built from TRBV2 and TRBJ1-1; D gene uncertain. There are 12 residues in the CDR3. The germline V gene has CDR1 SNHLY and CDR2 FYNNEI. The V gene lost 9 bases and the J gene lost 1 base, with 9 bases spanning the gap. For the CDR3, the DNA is TGTGCCAGTTTTACTAAGAACACTGAAGCTTTCTTT. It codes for CASFTKNTEAFF.

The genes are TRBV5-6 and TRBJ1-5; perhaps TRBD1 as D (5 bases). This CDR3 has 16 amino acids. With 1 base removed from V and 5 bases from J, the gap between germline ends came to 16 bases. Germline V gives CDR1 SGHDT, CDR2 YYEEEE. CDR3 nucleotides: TGTGCCAGCAGCTTGACAGGCCTTTTAGGGGATCAGCCCCAGCATTTT. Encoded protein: CASSLTGLLGDQPQHF.